This TCR beta chain was recorded in a study of molecular identifiers for immune sequencing clone quantification (dated by TCRdb to about 2018). About the investigation overall: For a replicate experiment, RNA from around 20,000 or 100,000 naive CD8 T cells was divided into five aliquots, and four of the five aliquots were sequenced. This methods study benchmarked molecular-identifier clustering-based TCR repertoire sequencing (MIDCIRS) and TCR RNA copy counting, using CD8 T cells to do so. Study-level results and caveats: Without barcode sub-clustering, chimeric consensus sequences inflated TCR diversity; chimeras reached as high as 47%. Modeling estimated about three recovered TCR RNA copies per cell, compared with about 10 by digital PCR, which implies about 30% capture efficiency. Spiked-in Jurkat TCR RNA equal to a single cell's worth was reported to be detectable even within 1,200,000 naive CD8 T cells. The naive libraries included spiked-in Jurkat TCR RNA (roughly 9 copies' worth), and this RNA is not part of the donor repertoire. The sizes of highly expanded clones could end up underestimated when identical TCR molecules share a barcode. In CMV-specific effector cells, clones with more than 20 RNA copies accounted for over 97% of molecules, whereas in naive cells such clones accounted for under 1%.

Libraries of naive CD8 T cells were built from about 20,000 to 1,000,000 sorted cells, with 10%, 30% or 50% of the purified RNA used. Naive CD8 T cells were FACS-sorted as CD8+CD4-CCR7+CD45RA+ on a BD FACSAria II into RLT Plus buffer. To test detection sensitivity, Jurkat RNA equal to some 11 TCR copies was added to samples of about 20,000-1,100,000 naive CD8 T cells. Enrichment of CD8 T cells was performed with RosetteSep CD8+ T Cell Enrichment Cocktail and Ficoll-Paque, after which ACK red cell lysis was carried out. As for this clonotype: Its specific antigen is unknown. Given a much more abundant clone one base away, this may be a read error.

The library relied on PCR. Sequencing relied on an Illumina HiSeq 4000. Bulk TCR libraries were made following a previously described method, with the TCR primers given in Table S5. The Qiagen AllPrep DNA/RNA kit was used to purify total RNA. Before analysis, reads from multiple sequencing runs of one library were combined. Regarding the original processing steps: Reads were retained only if their TCR constant sequence matched exactly, and those retained reads were trimmed to 150 nt and grouped according to their 12-nt molecular barcodes. Reads within each barcode group were sub-clustered using a 15% Levenshtein threshold, and quality-weighted consensus sequences were constructed for each RNA molecule. Non-functional sequences were filtered out, along with any lower-count sequence sitting one edit away from another sequence. On the basis of fitting two negative binomial distributions, barcode sub-clusters with fewer than 20% of the maximum read count were discarded. TCRdb passed the public sequencing reads through fastp at Q25 and MiXCR, retaining productive beta sequences. Each entry merges the rows of one CDR3 protein and shows their most common DNA and genes. These V and J calls rely on TCRdb rather than the paper's analysis. The sample contains approximately 54,000 distinct CDR3 sequences, under 30% of them found a single time. The leading ten clones occupy 1.5% to 2% of the sample.

The TCR sequence derives from a human donor in good health. Some libraries in this study had Jurkat cell RNA spiked in. The sample comprised naive CD8+ T cells from blood, with Jurkat cell RNA spiked in. The sample's cell subset or site label, in plain terms: FACS-sorted CD8+CD4-CCR7+CD45RA+ naive T cells.

The nucleotides are TGTGCCAGCAGTGATTTCCAGGGGGGTGCCGGGGAGCTGTTTTTT. Protein translation: CASSDFQGGAGELFF. Recombination joined TRBV6-1 with TRBJ2-2, and possibly TRBD1, on 7 matching bases. The CDR3 runs 15 amino acids, cysteine and phenylalanine included. The sequence is cut down to CDR3 DNA, 45 bases in frame from base 1. V drops 3 bases and J drops 6 bases, leaving 14 bases in between. CDR1 and CDR2 are read off the germline V gene as MNHNS and SASEGT.